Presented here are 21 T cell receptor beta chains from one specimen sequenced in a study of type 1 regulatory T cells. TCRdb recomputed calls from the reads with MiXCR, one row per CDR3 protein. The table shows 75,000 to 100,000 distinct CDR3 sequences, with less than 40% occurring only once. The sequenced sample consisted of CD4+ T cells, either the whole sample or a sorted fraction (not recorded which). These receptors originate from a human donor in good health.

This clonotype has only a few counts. The CDR3 sequence: CASSNPTGVGTYEQYF. The CDR3 DNA follows: TGTGCCAGCAGTAATCCTACAGGGGTTGGGACCTACGAGCAGTACTTC. This chain uses TRBV6-2 or TRBV6-3 with TRBJ2-7; TRBD1 aligns across 7 bases. The CDR3 has 16 amino acids. The V gene's germline CDR1 is MNHEY and CDR2 SVGEGT. V lost 5 bases, J lost 2 bases, and 12 bases stayed unmatched.

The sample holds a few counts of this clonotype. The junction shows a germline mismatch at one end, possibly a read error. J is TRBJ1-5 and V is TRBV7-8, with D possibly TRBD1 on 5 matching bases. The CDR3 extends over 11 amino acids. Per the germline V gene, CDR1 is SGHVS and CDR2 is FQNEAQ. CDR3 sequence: CASSNGHRKDF. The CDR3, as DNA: TGTGCCAGCAGCAACGGACATCGGAAGGATTTT.

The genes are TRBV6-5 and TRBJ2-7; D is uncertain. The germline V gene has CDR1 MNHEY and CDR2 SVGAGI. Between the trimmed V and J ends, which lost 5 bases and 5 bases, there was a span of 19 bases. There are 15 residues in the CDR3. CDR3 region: CASSPPGPPSHEQYF. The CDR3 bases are TGTGCCAGCAGTCCCCCCGGACCTCCTTCACACGAGCAGTACTTC.

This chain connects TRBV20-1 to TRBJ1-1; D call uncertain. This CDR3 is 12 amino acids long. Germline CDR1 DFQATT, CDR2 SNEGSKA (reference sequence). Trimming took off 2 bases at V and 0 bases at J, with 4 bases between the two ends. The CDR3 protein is CSARLVNTEAFF. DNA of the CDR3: TGCAGTGCTAGATTGGTGAACACTGAAGCTTTCTTT.

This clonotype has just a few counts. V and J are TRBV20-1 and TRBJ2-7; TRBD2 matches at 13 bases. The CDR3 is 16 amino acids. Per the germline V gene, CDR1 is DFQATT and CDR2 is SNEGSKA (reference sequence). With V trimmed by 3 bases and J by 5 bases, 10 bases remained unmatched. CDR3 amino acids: CSARPGSGLAGNEQYF. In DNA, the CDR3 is TGCAGTGCTAGGCCGGGGTCGGGACTAGCGGGAAACGAGCAGTACTTC.

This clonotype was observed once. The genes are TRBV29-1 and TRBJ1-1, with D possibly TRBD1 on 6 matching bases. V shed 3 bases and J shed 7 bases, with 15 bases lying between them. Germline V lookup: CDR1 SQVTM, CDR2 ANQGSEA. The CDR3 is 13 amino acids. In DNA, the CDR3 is TGCAGCGTTGATCCCCAGGGGCGCGATGAAGCTTTCTTT. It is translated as CSVDPQGRDEAFF.

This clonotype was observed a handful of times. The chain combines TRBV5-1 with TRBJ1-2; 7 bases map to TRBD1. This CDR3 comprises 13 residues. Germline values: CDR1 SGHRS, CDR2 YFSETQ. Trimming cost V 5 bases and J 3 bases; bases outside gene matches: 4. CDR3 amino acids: CASSQGGYYGYTF. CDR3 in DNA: TGCGCCAGCAGTCAGGGGGGCTACTATGGCTACACCTTC.

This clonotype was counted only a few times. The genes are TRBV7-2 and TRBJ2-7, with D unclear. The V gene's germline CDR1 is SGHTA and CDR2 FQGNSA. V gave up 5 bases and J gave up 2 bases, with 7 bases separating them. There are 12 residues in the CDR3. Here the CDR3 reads CASSQIAYEQYF. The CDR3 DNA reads TGTGCCAGCAGCCAAATCGCCTACGAGCAGTACTTC.

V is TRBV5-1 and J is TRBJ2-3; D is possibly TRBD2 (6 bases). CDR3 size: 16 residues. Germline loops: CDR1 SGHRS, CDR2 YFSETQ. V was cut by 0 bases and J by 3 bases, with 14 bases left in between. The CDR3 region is CASSLVAGLKTDTQYF. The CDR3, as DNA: TGCGCCAGCAGCTTGGTGGCGGGACTTAAAACAGATACGCAGTATTTT. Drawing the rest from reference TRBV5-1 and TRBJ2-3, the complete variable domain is KAGVTQTPRYLIKTRGQQVTLSCSPISGHRSVSWYQQTPGQGLQFLFEYFSETQRNKGNFPGRFSGRQFSNSRSEMNVSTLELGDSALYLCASSLVAGLKTDTQYFGPGTRLTVL.

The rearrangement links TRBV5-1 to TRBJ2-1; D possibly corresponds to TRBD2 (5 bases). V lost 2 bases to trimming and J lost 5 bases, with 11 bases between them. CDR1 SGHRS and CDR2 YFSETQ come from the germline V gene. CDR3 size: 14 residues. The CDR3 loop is CASSLRTGNNEQFF. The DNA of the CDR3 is TGCGCCAGCAGCTTACGGACGGGGAACAATGAGCAGTTCTTC.

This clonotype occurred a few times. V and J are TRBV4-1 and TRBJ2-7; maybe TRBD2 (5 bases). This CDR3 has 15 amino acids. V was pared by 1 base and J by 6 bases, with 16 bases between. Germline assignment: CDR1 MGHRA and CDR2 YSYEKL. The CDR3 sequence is CASSQGSGVIPEQYF. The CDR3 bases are TGCGCCAGCAGCCAAGGGAGCGGAGTGATCCCCGAGCAGTACTTC.

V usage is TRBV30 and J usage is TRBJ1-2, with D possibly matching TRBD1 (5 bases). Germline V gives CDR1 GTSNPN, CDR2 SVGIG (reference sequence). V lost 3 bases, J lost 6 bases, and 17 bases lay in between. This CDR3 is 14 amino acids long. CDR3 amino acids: CAWRGLTVGHGYTF. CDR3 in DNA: TGTGCCTGGAGGGGACTGACAGTAGGTCATGGCTACACCTTC.

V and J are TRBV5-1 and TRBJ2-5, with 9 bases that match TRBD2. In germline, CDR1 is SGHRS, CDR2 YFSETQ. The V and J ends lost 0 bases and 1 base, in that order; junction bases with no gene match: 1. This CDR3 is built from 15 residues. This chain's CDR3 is CASSLGLAAQETQYF. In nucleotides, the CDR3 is TGCGCCAGCAGCTTGGGACTAGCGGCCCAAGAGACCCAGTACTTC.

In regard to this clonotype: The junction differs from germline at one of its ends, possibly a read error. CDR3 sequence: CASSLGANTRYF. Here the CDR3 DNA reads TGTGCCAGCAGCTTGGGGGCGAATACGCGGTATTTT. The rearrangement uses TRBV5-6 and TRBJ2-3; the D is unclear. Germline CDR1 and CDR2: SGHDT and YYEEEE. The CDR3 contains 12 residues.

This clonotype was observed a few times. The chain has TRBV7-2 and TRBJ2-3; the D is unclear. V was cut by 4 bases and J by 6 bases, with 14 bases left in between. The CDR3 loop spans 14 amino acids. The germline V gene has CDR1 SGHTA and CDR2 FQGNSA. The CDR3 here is CASSSAARRDTQYF. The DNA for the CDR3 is TGTGCCAGCAGCTCCGCCGCACGTCGGGATACGCAGTATTTT.

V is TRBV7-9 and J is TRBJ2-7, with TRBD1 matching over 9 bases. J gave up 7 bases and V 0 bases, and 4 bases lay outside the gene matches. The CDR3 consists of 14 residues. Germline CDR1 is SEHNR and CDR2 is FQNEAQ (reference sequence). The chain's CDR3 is CASSLANGQGEQYF. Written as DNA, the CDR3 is TGTGCCAGCAGCTTAGCAAACGGACAGGGGGAGCAGTACTTC.

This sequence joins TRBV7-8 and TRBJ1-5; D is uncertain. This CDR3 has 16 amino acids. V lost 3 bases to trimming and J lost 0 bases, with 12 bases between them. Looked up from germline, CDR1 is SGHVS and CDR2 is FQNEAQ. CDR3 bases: TGTGCCAGCAGCTTGGGCGGAGACTATAGCAATCAGCCCCAGCATTTT. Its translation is CASSLGGDYSNQPQHF.

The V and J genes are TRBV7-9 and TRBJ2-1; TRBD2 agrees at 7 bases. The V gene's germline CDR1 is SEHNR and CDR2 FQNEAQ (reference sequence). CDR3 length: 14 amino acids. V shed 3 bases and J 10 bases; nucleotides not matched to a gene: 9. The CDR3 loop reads CASSFGSAREEQFF. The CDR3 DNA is TGTGCCAGCAGCTTTGGCTCTGCGCGGGAGGAGCAGTTCTTC.

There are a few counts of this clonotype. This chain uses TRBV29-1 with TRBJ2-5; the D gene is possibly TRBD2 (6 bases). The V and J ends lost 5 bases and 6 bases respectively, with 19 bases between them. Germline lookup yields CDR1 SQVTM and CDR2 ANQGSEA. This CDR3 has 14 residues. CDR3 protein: CSVQTTGRGQTQYF. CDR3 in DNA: TGCAGCGTTCAAACCACCGGGAGAGGACAGACCCAGTACTTC. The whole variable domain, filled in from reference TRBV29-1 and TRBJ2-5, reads SAVISQKPSRDICQRGTSLTIQCQVDSQVTMMFWYRQQPGQSLTLIATANQGSEATYESGFVIDKFPISRPNLTFSTLTVSNMSPEDSSIYLCSVQTTGRGQTQYFGPGTRLLVL.

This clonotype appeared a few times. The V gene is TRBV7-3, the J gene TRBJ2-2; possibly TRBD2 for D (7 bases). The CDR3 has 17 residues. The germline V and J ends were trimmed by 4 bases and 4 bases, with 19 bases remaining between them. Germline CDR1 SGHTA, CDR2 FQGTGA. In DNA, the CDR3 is TGTGCCAGCAGCTCGCGGGGGCGGGGGACTCTCACCGGGGAGCTGTTTTTT. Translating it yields CASSSRGRGTLTGELFF.

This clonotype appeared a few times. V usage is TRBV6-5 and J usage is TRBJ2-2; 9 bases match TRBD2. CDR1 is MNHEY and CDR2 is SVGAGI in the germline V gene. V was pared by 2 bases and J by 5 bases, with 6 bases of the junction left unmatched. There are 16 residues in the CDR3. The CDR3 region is CASSYQVAGATGELFF. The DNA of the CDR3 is TGTGCCAGCAGTTACCAGGTAGCGGGAGCTACCGGGGAGCTGTTTTTT.